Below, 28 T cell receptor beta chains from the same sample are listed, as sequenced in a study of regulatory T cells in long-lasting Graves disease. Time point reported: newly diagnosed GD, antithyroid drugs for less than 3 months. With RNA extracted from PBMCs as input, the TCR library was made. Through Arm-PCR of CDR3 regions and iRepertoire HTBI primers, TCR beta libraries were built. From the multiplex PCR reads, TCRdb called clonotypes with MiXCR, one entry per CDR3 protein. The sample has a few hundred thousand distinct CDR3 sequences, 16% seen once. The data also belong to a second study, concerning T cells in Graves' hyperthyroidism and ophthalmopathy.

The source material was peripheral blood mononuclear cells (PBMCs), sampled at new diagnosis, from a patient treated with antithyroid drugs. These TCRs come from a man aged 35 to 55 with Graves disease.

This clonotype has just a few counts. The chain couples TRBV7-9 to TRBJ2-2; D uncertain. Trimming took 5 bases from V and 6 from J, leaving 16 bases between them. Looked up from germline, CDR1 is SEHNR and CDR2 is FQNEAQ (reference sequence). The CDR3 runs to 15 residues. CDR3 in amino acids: CASSPGFDGSGELFF. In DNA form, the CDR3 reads TGTGCCAGCAGCCCTGGATTTGACGGGTCCGGGGAGCTGTTTTTT.

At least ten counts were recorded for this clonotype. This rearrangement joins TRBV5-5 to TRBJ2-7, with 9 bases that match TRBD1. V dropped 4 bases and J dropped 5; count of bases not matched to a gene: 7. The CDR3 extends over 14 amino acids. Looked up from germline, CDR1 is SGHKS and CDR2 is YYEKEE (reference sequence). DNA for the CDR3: TGTGCCAGCAGCCCTGGGACAGGGAAAGACGAGCAGTACTTC. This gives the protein CASSPGTGKDEQYF.

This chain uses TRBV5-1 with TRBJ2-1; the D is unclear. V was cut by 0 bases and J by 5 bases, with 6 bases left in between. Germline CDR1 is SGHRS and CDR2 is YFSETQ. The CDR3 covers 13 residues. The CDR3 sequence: CASSLATNNEQFF. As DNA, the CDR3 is TGCGCCAGCAGCTTGGCCACCAACAATGAGCAGTTCTTC.

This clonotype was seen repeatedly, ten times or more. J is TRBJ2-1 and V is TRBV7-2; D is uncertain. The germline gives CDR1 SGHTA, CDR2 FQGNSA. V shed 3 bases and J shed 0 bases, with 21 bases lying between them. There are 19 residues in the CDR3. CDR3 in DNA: TGTGCCAGCAGCTTCCCTTCAGGCCGACTCTCAAGCTCCTACAATGAGCAGTTCTTC. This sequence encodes CASSFPSGRLSSSYNEQFF.

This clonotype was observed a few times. CDR3 sequence reads: CASSGGGVTDTQYF. The CDR3 DNA sequence: TGTGCCAGCAGCGGAGGGGGGGTGACAGATACGCAGTATTTT. The rearrangement joins TRBV9 to TRBJ2-3, with D tentatively TRBD2 (7 bases). Germline values: CDR1 SGDLS, CDR2 YYNGEE. With 3 bases removed from V and 3 bases from J, the gap between germline ends came to 11 bases. The CDR3 runs 14 residues.

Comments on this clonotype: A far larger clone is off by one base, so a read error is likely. The CDR3 coding sequence is TGTGCCAGCAGGCTGGACAGTGGGGCGGATGAGCAGTACTTC. Encoded protein: CASRLDSGADEQYF. V is TRBV2 and J is TRBJ2-7; D might be TRBD1 (6 bases). Trimming shortened V by 6 bases and J by 7 bases, and 19 bases separated the two germline ends. The germline V gene encodes CDR1 SNHLY and CDR2 FYNNEI. The CDR3 runs 14 residues.

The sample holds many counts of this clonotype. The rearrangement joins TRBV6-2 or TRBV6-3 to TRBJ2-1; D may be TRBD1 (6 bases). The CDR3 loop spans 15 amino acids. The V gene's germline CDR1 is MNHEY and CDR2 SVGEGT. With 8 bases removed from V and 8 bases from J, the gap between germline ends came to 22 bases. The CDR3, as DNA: TGTGCCAGCTCCCGAGGTGGGAGCCAGGGGTATGAGCAGTTCTTC. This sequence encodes CASSRGGSQGYEQFF.

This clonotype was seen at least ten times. The CDR3 bases are TGCGCCAGCAGCTCGGGGGGGGACTTCTACAATGAGCAGTTCTTC. It is translated as CASSSGGDFYNEQFF. This chain connects TRBV5-1 to TRBJ2-1, with TRBD2 matching over 8 bases. This CDR3 contains 15 residues. The V gene's germline CDR1 is SGHRS and CDR2 YFSETQ. V lost 3 bases and J lost 3; bases outside the gene matches: 5.

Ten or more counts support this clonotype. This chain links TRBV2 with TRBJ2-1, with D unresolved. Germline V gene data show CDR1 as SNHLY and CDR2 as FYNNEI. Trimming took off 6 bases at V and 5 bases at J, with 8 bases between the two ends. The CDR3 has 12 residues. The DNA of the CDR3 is TGTGCCAGCAGAAAACAGAACAATGAGCAGTTCTTC. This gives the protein CASRKQNNEQFF.

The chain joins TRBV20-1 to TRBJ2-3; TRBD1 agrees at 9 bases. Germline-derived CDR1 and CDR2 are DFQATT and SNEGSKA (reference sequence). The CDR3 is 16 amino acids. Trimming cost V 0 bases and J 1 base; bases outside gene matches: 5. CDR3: CSARDPRDRGTDTQYF. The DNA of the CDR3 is TGCAGTGCTAGAGATCCCCGGGACAGGGGCACAGATACGCAGTATTTT.

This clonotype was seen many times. The CDR3: CASSQRLGPTYEQYF. CDR3 sequence (DNA): TGCGCCAGCAGCCAGCGGTTGGGACCGACCTACGAGCAGTACTTC. V is TRBV4-1 and J is TRBJ2-7; D may match TRBD1 or TRBD2 (5 bases each). Germline V gene lookup returns CDR1 MGHRA and CDR2 YSYEKL. V lost 3 bases and J lost 2, with 14 bases in between. The CDR3 spans 15 residues.

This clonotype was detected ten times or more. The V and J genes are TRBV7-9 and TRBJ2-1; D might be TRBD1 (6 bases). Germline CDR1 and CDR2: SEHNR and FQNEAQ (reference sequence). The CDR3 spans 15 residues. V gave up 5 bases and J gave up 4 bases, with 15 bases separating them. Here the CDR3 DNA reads TGTGCCAGCAGCGCGCAAGGGGGACGTTACAATGAGCAGTTCTTC. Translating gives CASSAQGGRYNEQFF.

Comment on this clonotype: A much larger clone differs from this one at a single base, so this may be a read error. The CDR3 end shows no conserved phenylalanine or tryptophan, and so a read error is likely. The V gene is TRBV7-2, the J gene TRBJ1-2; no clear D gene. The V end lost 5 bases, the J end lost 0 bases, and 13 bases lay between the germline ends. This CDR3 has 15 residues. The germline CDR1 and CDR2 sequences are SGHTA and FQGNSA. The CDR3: CASSEGLLTNYGYTL. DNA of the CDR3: TGTGCCAGCAGCGAGGGTCTCCTCACTAACTATGGCTACACCCTC.

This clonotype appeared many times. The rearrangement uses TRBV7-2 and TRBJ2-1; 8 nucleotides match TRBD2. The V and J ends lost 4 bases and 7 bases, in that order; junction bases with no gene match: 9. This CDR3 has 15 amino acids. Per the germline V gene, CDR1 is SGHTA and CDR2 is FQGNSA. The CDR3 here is CASSWSGGQGNEQFF. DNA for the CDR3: TGTGCCAGCAGCTGGAGCGGGGGCCAGGGGAATGAGCAGTTCTTC.

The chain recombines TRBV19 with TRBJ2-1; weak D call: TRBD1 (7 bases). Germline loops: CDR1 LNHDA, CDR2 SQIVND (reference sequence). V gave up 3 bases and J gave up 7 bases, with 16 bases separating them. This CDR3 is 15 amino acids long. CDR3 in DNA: TGTGCCAGTAGTATCTCGCAGGGGGGTTGGAATGAGCAGTTCTTC. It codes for CASSISQGGWNEQFF.

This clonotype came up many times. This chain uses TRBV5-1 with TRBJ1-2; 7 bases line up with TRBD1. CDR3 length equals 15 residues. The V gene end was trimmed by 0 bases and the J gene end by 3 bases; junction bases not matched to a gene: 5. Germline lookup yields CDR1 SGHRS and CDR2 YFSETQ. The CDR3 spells CASSLGPGTDYGYTF. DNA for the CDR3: TGCGCCAGCAGCTTGGGTCCCGGGACAGACTATGGCTACACCTTC. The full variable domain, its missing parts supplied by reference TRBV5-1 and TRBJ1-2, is KAGVTQTPRYLIKTRGQQVTLSCSPISGHRSVSWYQQTPGQGLQFLFEYFSETQRNKGNFPGRFSGRQFSNSRSEMNVSTLELGDSALYLCASSLGPGTDYGYTFGSGTRLTVV.

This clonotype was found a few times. The CDR3 here is CASSLVAGAGEQYF. Here the CDR3 DNA reads TGCGCCAGCAGCTTGGTGGCAGGGGCGGGCGAGCAGTACTTC. The chain couples TRBV5-1 to TRBJ2-7; D may be TRBD1 (6 bases). The CDR3 loop spans 14 amino acids. V was clipped by 0 bases and J by 6 bases, with 13 bases between them. CDR1 and CDR2 (germline): SGHRS, YFSETQ.

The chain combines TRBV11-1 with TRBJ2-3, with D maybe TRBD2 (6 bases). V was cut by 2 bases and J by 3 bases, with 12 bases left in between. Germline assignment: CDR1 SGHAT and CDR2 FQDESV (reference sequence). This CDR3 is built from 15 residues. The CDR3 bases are TGTGCCAGCAGCTTAACGCGGGGAGGAACAGATACGCAGTATTTT. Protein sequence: CASSLTRGGTDTQYF. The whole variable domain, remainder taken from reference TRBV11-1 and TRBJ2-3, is EAEVAQSPRYKITEKSQAVAFWCDPISGHATLYWYRQILGQGPELLVQFQDESVVDDSQLPKDRFSAERLKGVDSTLKIQPAELGDSAMYLCASSLTRGGTDTQYFGPGTRLTVL.

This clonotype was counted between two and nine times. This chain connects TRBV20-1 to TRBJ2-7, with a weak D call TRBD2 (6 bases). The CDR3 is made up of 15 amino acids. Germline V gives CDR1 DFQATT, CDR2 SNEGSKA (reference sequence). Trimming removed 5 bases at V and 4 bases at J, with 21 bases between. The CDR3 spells CSAFRTGGPRYEQYF. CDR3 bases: TGCAGTGCTTTCCGCACCGGGGGACCGCGGTACGAGCAGTACTTC.

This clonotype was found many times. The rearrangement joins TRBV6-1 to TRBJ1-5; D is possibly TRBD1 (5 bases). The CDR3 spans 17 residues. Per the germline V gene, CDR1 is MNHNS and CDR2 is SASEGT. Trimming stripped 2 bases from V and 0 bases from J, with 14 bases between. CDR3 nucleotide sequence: TGTGCCAGCAGTGAACGAGCGAGACAGACTAGCAATCAGCCCCAGCATTTT. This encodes CASSERARQTSNQPQHF.

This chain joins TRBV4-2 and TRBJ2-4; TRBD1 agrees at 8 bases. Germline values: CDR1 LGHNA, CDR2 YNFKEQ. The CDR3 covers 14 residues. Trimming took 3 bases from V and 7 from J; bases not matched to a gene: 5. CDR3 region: CASSHPGQANIQYF. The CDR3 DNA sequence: TGTGCCAGCAGCCACCCGGGACAGGCCAACATTCAGTACTTC.

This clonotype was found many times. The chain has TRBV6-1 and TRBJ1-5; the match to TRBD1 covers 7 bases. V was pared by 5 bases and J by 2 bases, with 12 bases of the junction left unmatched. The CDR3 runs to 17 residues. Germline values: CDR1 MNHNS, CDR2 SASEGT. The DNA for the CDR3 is TGTGCCAGCAGTCCTCGGGACAGATCCCTGGGCAATCAGCCCCAGCATTTT. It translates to CASSPRDRSLGNQPQHF.

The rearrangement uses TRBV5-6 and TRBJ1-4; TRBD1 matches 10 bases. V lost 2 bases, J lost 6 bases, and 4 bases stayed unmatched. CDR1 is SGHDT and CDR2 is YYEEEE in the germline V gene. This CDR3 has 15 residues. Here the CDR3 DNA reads TGTGCCAGCAGCTTTGTCGGGACAGGGGATGAAAAACTGTTTTTT. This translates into CASSFVGTGDEKLFF.

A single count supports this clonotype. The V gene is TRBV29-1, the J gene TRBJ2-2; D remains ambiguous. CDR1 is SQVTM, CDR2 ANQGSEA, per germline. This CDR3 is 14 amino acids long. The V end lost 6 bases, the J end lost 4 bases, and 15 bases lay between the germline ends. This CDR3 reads CSVALLPSTGELFF. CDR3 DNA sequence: TGCAGCGTCGCTCTTTTACCGAGCACCGGGGAGCTGTTTTTT.

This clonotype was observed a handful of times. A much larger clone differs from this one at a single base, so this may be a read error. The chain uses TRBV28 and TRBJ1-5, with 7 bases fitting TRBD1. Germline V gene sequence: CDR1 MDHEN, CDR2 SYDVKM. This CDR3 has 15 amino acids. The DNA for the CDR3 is TGTGCCAGCAGCGGGACAGCGTATAGCAATCGGCCCCAGCATTTT. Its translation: CASSGTAYSNRPQHF.

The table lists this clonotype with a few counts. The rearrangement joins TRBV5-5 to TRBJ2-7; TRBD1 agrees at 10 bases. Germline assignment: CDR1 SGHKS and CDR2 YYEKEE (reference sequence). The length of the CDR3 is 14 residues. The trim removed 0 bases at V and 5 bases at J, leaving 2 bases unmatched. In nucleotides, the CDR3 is TGTGCCAGCAGCTTGGCGGACAGGGGGAACGAGCAGTACTTC. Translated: CASSLADRGNEQYF.

The CDR3 region is CSVEPRGGEADTQYF. The CDR3 nucleotides read TGCAGCGTTGAACCCCGGGGGGGGGAAGCAGATACGCAGTATTTT. The gene calls are TRBV29-1 and TRBJ2-3; 8 nucleotides align to TRBD2. The CDR3 totals 15 residues. Unmatched junction bases numbered 8, after V lost 2 bases and J lost 4 bases. The germline gives CDR1 SQVTM, CDR2 ANQGSEA.

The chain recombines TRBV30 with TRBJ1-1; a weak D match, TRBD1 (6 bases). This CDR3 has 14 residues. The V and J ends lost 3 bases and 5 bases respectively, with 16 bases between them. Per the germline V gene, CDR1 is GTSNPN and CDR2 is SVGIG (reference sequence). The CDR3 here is CAWSTSLRGTEAFF. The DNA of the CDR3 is TGTGCCTGGAGCACCAGCCTGAGGGGGACTGAAGCTTTCTTT.